This paragraph covers one T cell receptor (beta chain) sequence. This specimen belongs to a study of CD8 T cells in Susac syndrome. RNA in amounts of about 0.45 to 1 ug was reverse transcribed with random hexamers. Amplification of TCR beta CDR3 used immunoSEQ multiplex PCR across 54 Vbeta and 13 Jbeta. TCRdb re-derived calls from the immunoSEQ multiplex PCR reads in MiXCR, one entry per CDR3 protein. The sample includes about 130,000 distinct CDR3 sequences, about 90% of them seen just once. The CDR3 has 16 amino acids. The germline CDR1 and CDR2 sequences are MDHEN and SYDVKM. With 3 bases removed from V and 5 bases from J, the gap between germline ends came to 17 bases. High-throughput TCR beta sequencing covered peripheral CD8+ and CD4+ T cells.

The sample consisted of CD8+ T cells from PBMCs. The clonotype was recovered from a human donor with multiple sclerosis. The J gene is TRBJ1-5, the V gene TRBV28; maybe TRBD1 (6 bases). The CDR3 DNA reads TGTGCCAGCAGTTTCCCCGGGGAGGGGGGCTATCAGCCCCAGCATTTT. Its protein is CASSFPGEGGYQPQHF.